This TCR beta chain came from a study of monozygotic twins with inflammatory bowel disease. This CDR3 has 13 amino acids. Germline V gene sequence: CDR1 GTSNPN, CDR2 SVGIG (reference sequence). A word on this clonotype: Its antigen is unidentified.

TCRdb re-called the 5' RACE reads and gives one entry per CDR3 protein, without DNA. This repertoire includes about 160,000 distinct CDR3 sequences. Study-level results: No single strong signal or clonotype associated with IBD was supported. Healthy co-twins, by inverse Simpson, had higher TCRbeta diversity than their siblings with IBD.

The chain joins TRBV30 to TRBJ2-5; TCRdb's assignment of TRBD1 cannot be checked, as there is no DNA. The sample taken for sequencing was blood. The receptor was derived from a human donor with ulcerative colitis or Crohn's disease, or a healthy co-twin of an affected twin (not recorded which). CDR3 region: CAWSVGGLGTQYF.